The clone carrying this TCR beta chain came up a few times. The antigen is unknown. This sample is part of a study of shared clonotypes between healthy human individuals. The method was immunoSEQ multiplex PCR; TCRdb's version includes in-frame clones alone and lacks a portion of them. The top ten hold 0.37% of the sample, which has some 2,500,000 clones, 92% seen once. Healthy adults negative for HIV, lacking recent acute infections or vaccinations, served as donors. It was into CD45RA+ naive and CD45RA-negative memory subsets that the CD4+ cells were split. Study conclusions and caveats: It was the non-shared clonotypes that had lower generation probabilities than clonotypes shared by all four donors.

Material: naive CD4+ T cells from PBMCs. Subset noted: CD45RA+ positively selected. The origin of this receptor is a man between 18 and 35 years old in good health. Some clones in this sample may be carry-over from other donors' samples.

This chain's CDR3 is CASSVLPEGEAFF. CDR3 DNA sequence: TGTGCCAGCAGCGTCCTGCCGGAGGGTGAAGCTTTCTTT. The chain recombines TRBV9 with TRBJ1-1; D not resolved. Trimming shortened V by 2 bases and J by 7 bases, and 12 bases separated the two germline ends. Germline CDR1 and CDR2: SGDLS and YYNGEE. This CDR3 is built from 13 residues.